Presented here are 8 T cell receptor beta chains from one specimen sequenced in a study of OX40 agonist ivuxolimab in advanced cancers. This table comes from immunoSEQ multiplex PCR, and its TCRdb copy is limited to in-frame clones, with some not included. The data hold approximately 12,000 clones, with roughly 77% observed a single time. Sample: CD4+ or CD8+ T cells sorted from blood, taken in a trial of the OX40 agonist ivuxolimab. Source of these receptors: an adult with an advanced solid tumor such as melanoma, head and neck, liver or kidney cancer.

The chain carries TRBV5-1 and TRBJ2-3, with D perhaps matching TRBD1 or TRBD2 (5 bases each). V lost 0 bases to trimming and J lost 0 bases, with 8 bases between them. Germline V lookup: CDR1 SGHRS, CDR2 YFSETQ. This CDR3 region has 15 residues. CDR3 coding DNA: TGCGCCAGCAGCTTGGTCGGGGCGAGCACAGATACGCAGTATTTT. It codes for CASSLVGASTDTQYF.

Only a few counts were recorded for this clone. The rearrangement links TRBV5-6 to TRBJ2-7, with D possibly TRBD1 on 6 matching bases. V dropped 4 bases and J dropped 2 bases, with 10 bases sitting between them. The CDR3 has 13 residues. Per the germline V gene, CDR1 is SGHDT and CDR2 is YYEEEE. The CDR3 DNA sequence: TGTGCCAGCAGCCCCACAGGGACCTACGAGCAGTACTTC. Protein: CASSPTGTYEQYF.

The chain uses TRBV7-9 and TRBJ2-5; TRBD1 matches 8 bases. Losses at the gene ends were 1 base for V and 5 bases for J; bases not matched to a gene: 9. From germline, CDR1 is SEHNR and CDR2 FQNEAQ (reference sequence). The CDR3 is made up of 16 amino acids. CDR3 loop: CASSLEAGGVKETQYF. As DNA, the CDR3 is TGTGCCAGCAGCTTAGAGGCAGGGGGCGTGAAGGAGACCCAGTACTTC.

Concerning this clone: In the same sample, other DNA sequences code for this CDR3. V usage is TRBV7-6 and J usage is TRBJ1-5; 7 bases match TRBD1. Germline assignment: CDR1 SGHVS and CDR2 FNYEAQ. The CDR3 totals 16 residues. J was trimmed by 3 bases and V by 5 bases; bases with no gene match: 10. This chain's CDR3 is CASSLGTQGDNQPQHF. The CDR3 nucleotides are TGTGCCAGCAGCCTAGGGACTCAGGGGGACAATCAGCCCCAGCATTTT.

The chain joins TRBV29-1 to TRBJ2-1; TRBD1 matches 8 bases. V trimming: 4 bases; J trimming: 8 bases; junction bases outside the gene matches: 10. Germline CDR1 reads SQVTM; CDR2 reads ANQGSEA. The CDR3 is 14 residues long. The CDR3 here is CSVASGQGIHEQFF. The CDR3 nucleotides read TGCAGCGTTGCTTCCGGACAGGGTATCCATGAGCAGTTCTTC.

V and J are TRBV28 and TRBJ2-1; D is undetermined. Germline-derived CDR1 and CDR2 are MDHEN and SYDVKM. The CDR3 spans 14 residues. Trimming left V 1 base short and J 7 bases short, with 11 bases between. The CDR3: CASSLSPPVNEQFF. Here the CDR3 DNA reads TGTGCCAGCAGTTTATCCCCTCCAGTAAATGAGCAGTTCTTC.

This clone was detected only once. The V gene is TRBV27, the J gene TRBJ2-1, with D uncertain. V shed 7 bases and J shed 10 bases, with 17 bases lying between them. The CDR3 spans 13 residues. The V gene's germline CDR1 is MNHEY and CDR2 SMNVEV (reference sequence). The CDR3 sequence: CASTDSGVKEQFF. Written as DNA, the CDR3 is TGTGCCAGCACCGATAGTGGGGTTAAGGAGCAGTTCTTC.

The genes are TRBV9 and TRBJ2-1; D remains unclear. Germline V gene sequence: CDR1 SGDLS, CDR2 YYNGEE. The CDR3 loop spans 15 amino acids. The V gene lost 1 base and the J gene lost 0 bases, with 8 bases spanning the gap. The CDR3 here is CASSVSQSSYNEQFF. CDR3 DNA: TGTGCCAGCAGCGTAAGCCAGAGCTCCTACAATGAGCAGTTCTTC.